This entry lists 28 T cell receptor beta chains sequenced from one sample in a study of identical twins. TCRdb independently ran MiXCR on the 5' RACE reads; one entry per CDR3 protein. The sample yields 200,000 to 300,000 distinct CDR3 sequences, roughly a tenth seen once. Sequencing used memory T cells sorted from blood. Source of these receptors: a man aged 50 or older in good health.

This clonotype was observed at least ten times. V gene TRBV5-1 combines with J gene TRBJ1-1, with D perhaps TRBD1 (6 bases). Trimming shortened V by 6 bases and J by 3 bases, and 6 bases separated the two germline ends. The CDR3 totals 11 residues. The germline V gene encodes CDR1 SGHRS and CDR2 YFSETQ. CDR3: CASKGDTEAFF. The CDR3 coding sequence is TGCGCCAGCAAGGGGGACACTGAAGCTTTCTTT.

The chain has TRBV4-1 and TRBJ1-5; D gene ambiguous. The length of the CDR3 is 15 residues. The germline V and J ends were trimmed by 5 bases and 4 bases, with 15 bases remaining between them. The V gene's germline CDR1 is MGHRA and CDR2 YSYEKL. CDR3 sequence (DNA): TGCGCCAGCAGCAAAAACCGGGCCTCAAATCAGCCCCAGCATTTT. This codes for CASSKNRASNQPQHF.

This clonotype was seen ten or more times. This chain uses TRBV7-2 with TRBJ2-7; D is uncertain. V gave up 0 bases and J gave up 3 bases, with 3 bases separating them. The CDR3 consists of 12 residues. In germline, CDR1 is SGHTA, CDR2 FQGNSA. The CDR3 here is CASSLAVYEQYF. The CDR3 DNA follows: TGTGCCAGCAGCTTAGCGGTCTACGAGCAGTACTTC.

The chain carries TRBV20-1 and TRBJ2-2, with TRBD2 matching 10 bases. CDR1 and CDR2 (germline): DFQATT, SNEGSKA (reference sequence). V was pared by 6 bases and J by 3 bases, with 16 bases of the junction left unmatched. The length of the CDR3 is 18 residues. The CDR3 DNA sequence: TGCAGTGCACTTAGAGGAAGGCTAGCGGGAGAAGACACCGGGGAGCTGTTTTTT. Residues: CSALRGRLAGEDTGELFF.

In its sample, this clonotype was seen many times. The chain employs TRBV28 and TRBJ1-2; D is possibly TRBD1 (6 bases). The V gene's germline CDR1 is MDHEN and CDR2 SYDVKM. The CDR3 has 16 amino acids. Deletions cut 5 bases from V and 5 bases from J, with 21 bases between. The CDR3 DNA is TGTGCCAGCAGTCCCGCTATGGGCAGGGGAAGATATGGCTACACCTTC. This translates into CASSPAMGRGRYGYTF.

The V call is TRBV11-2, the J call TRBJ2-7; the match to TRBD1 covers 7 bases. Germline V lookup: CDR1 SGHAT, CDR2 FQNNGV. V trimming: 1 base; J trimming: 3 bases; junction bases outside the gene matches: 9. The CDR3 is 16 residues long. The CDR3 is CASSLVGQAGIYEQYF. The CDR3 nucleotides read TGTGCCAGCAGCTTAGTAGGACAGGCCGGGATCTACGAGCAGTACTTC.

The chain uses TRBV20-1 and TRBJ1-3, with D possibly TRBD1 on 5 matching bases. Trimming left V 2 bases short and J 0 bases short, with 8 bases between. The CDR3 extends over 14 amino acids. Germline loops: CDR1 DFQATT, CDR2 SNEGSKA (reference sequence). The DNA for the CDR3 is TGCAGTGCTAGACAGGGCCTCTCTGGAAACACCATATATTTT. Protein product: CSARQGLSGNTIYF.

In DNA, the CDR3 is TGTGCCAGCAGTCGAGGGGCTTGGACTGAAGCTTTCTTT. Encoded protein: CASSRGAWTEAFF. The chain carries TRBV27 and TRBJ1-1, with D possibly TRBD1 on 5 matching bases. The length of the CDR3 is 13 residues. Trimming removed 5 bases from V and 5 bases from J, with 12 bases in between. The germline V gene encodes CDR1 MNHEY and CDR2 SMNVEV (reference sequence).

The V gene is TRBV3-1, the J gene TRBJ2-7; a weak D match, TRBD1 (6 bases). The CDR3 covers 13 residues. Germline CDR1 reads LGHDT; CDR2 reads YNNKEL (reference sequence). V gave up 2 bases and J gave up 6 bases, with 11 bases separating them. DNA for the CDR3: TGTGCCAGCAGCCAAATACCCAGGGGCGAGCAGTACTTC. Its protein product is CASSQIPRGEQYF.

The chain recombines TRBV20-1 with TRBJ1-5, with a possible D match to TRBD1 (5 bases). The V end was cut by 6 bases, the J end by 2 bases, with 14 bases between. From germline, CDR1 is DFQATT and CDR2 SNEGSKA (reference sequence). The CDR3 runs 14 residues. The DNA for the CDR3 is TGCAGTGCAACGAACGGGGGGGGCAATCAGCCCCAGCATTTT. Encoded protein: CSATNGGGNQPQHF.

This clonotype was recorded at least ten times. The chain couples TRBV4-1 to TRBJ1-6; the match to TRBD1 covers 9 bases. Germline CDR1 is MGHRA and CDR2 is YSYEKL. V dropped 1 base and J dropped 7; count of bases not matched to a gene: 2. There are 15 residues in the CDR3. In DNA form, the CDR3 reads TGCGCCAGCAGCCAAGCGGGACAGGGCAATTCACCCCTCCACTTT. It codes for CASSQAGQGNSPLHF.

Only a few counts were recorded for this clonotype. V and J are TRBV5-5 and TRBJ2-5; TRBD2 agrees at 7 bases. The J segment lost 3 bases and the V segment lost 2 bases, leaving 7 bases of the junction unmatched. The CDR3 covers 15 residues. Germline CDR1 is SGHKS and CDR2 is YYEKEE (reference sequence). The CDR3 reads CASSFQAGLEETQYF. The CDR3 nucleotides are TGTGCCAGCAGCTTTCAAGCGGGACTCGAAGAGACCCAGTACTTC.

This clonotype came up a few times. CDR3 nucleotide sequence: TGTGCCAGCAGCCTCCGTGGGAACAGGCGGGCGGGAGGGCACTTTCAGGGCACAGATACGCAGTATTTT. Residues: CASSLRGNRRAGGHFQGTDTQYF. The J gene is TRBJ2-3, the V gene TRBV4-2, with TRBD2 matching over 9 bases. Germline trimming cut 4 bases from V and 1 base from J; bases unmatched to any gene: 27. The CDR3 length is 23 residues. The germline CDR1 and CDR2 sequences are LGHNA and YNFKEQ.

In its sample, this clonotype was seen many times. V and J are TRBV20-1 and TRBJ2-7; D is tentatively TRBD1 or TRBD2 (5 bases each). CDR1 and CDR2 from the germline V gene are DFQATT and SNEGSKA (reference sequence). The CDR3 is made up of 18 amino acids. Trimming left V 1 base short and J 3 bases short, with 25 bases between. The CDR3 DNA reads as TGCAGTGCTAGAGTAGGTTGGTCCCCTGGGGGTCAGAACTACGAGCAGTACTTC. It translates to CSARVGWSPGGQNYEQYF.

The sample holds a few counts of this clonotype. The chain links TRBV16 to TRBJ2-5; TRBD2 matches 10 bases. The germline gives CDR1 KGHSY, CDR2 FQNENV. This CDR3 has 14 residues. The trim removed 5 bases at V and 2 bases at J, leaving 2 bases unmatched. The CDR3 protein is CASSATSGQETQYF. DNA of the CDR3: TGTGCCAGCAGCGCGACTAGCGGGCAAGAGACCCAGTACTTC.

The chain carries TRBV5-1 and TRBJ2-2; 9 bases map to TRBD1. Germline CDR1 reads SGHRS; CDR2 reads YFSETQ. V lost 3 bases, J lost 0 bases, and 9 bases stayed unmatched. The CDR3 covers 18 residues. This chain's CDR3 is CASSYRTGDSSNTGELFF. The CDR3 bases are TGCGCCAGCAGCTATAGGACAGGGGACTCCTCGAACACCGGGGAGCTGTTTTTT.

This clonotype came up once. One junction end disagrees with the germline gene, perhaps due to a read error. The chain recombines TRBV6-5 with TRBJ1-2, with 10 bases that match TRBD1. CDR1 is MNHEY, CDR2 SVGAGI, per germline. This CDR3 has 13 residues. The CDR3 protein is CARSYGTGDGYTF. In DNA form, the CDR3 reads TGTGCCAGGAGTTACGGGACAGGGGATGGCTACACCTTC.

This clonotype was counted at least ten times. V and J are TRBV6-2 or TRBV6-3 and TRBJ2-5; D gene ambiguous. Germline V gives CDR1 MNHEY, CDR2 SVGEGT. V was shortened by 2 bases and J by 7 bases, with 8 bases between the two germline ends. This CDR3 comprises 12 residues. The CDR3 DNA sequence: TGTGCCAGCAGTTACCCCCAAAGGACCCAGTACTTC. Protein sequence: CASSYPQRTQYF.

Written as DNA, the CDR3 is TGTGCCAGTAGTAAGCTGCCGACAGGAATAAATCAGCCCCAGCATTTT. Amino acid sequence: CASSKLPTGINQPQHF. The chain carries TRBV19 and TRBJ1-5; possibly TRBD1 for D (6 bases). Germline V lookup: CDR1 LNHDA, CDR2 SQIVND (reference sequence). This CDR3 comprises 16 residues. V was pared by 4 bases and J by 4 bases, with 17 bases between.

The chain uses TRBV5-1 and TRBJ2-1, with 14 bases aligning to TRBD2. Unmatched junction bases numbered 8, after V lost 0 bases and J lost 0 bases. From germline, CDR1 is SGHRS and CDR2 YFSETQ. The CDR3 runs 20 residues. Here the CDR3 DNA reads TGCGCCAGCAGCTTGGTTGGACTAGCGGGAGGAGGGGGCTCCTACAATGAGCAGTTCTTC. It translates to CASSLVGLAGGGGSYNEQFF.

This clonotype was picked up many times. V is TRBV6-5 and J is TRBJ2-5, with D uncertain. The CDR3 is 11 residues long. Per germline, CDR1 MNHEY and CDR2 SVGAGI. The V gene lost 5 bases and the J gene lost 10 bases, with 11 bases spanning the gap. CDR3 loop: CASSKDRLQYF. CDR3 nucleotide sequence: TGTGCCAGCAGTAAAGACCGACTCCAGTACTTC.

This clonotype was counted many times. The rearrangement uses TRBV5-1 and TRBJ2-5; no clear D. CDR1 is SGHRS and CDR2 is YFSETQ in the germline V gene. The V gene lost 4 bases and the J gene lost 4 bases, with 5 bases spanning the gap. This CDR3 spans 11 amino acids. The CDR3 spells CASSTRETQYF. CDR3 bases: TGCGCCAGCAGCACCCGAGAGACCCAGTACTTC. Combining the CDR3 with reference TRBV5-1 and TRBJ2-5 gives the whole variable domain KAGVTQTPRYLIKTRGQQVTLSCSPISGHRSVSWYQQTPGQGLQFLFEYFSETQRNKGNFPGRFSGRQFSNSRSEMNVSTLELGDSALYLCASSTRETQYFGPGTRLLVL.

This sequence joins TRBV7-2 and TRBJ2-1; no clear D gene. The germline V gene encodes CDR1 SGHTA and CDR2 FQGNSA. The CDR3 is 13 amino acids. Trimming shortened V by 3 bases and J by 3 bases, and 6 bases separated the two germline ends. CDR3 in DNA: TGTGCCAGCAGCTTCTGGGGCTACAATGAGCAGTTCTTC. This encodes CASSFWGYNEQFF. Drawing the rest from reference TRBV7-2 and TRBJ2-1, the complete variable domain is GAGVSQSPSNKVTEKGKDVELRCDPISGHTALYWYRQSLGQGLEFLIYFQGNSAPDKSGLPSDRFSAERTGGSVSTLTIQRTQQEDSAVYLCASSFWGYNEQFFGPGTRLTVL.

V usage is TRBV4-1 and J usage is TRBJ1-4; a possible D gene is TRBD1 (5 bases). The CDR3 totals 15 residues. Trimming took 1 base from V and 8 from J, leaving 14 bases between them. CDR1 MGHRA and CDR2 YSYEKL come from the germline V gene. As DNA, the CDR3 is TGCGCCAGCAGCCAAGCAGGCAGGGTAGGCGAAAAACTGTTTTTT. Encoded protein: CASSQAGRVGEKLFF.

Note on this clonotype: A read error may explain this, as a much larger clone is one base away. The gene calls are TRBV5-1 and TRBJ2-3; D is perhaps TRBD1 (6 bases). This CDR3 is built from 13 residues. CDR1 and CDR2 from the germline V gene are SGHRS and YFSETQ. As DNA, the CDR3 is TGCGCTACTGGTAGGGGGAGCACAGATACGCAGTATTTT. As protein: CATGRGSTDTQYF.

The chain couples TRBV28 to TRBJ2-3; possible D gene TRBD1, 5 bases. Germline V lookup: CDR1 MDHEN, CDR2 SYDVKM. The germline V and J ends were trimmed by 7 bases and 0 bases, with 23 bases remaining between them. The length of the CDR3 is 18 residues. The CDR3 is CASNPSLWQGTSTDTQYF. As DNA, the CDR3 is TGTGCCAGCAACCCTTCCTTGTGGCAGGGAACTAGCACAGATACGCAGTATTTT.

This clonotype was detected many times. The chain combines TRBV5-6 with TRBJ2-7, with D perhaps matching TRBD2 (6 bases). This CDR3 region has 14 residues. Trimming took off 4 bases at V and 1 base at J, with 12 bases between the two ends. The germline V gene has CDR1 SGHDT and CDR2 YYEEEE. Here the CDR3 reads CASSQRDLSYEQYF. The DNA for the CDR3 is TGTGCCAGCAGCCAGAGGGACTTGTCCTACGAGCAGTACTTC.

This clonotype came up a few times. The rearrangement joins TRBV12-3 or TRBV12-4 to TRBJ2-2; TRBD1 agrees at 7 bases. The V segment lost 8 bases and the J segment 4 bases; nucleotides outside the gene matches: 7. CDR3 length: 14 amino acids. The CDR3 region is CASYPGGFTGELFF. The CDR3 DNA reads TGTGCCAGCTATCCAGGGGGTTTCACCGGGGAGCTGTTTTTT.